This T cell receptor beta chain was found in a study of blood T cells in healthy people across ages. Study findings and constraints: The study found more naive CD4+ cells and higher diversity in long-lived than aged donors.

It was with a sample-barcoded 5' primer and a J-beta primer mix that a second PCR of roughly 7 to 12 cycles was run. TCRdb reprocessed the 5' RACE reads via MiXCR and lists one record per CDR3 protein. Of about 780,000 distinct CDR3 sequences in the sample, more than 25% were seen once. A remark on this clonotype: Its specificity is not known.

The CDR3 extends over 15 amino acids. V was cut by 3 bases and J by 2 bases, with 13 bases left in between. The same specimen was also included in a second study, on T cells of mothers and their children.

This chain joins TRBV12-3 or TRBV12-4 and TRBJ2-5; no clear D. This TCR came from a boy younger than 18 in good health. The sample taken for sequencing was blood. Written as DNA, the CDR3 is TGTGCCAGCAGTTTTGGTCTACCCCCTCAAGAGACCCAGTACTTC. Translating gives CASSFGLPPQETQYF.